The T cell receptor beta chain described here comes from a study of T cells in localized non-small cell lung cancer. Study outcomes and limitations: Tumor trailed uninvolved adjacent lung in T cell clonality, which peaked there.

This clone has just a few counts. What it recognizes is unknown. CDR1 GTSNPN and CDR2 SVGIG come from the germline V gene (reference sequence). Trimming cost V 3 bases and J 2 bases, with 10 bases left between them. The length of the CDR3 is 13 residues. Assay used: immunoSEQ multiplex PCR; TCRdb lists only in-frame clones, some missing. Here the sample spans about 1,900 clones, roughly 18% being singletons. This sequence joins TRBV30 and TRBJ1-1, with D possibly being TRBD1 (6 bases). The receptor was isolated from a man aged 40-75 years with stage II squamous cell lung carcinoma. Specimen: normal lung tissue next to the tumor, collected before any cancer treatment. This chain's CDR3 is CAWRDRPNTEAFF. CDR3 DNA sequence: TGTGCCTGGAGGGACAGACCTAACACTGAAGCTTTCTTT.